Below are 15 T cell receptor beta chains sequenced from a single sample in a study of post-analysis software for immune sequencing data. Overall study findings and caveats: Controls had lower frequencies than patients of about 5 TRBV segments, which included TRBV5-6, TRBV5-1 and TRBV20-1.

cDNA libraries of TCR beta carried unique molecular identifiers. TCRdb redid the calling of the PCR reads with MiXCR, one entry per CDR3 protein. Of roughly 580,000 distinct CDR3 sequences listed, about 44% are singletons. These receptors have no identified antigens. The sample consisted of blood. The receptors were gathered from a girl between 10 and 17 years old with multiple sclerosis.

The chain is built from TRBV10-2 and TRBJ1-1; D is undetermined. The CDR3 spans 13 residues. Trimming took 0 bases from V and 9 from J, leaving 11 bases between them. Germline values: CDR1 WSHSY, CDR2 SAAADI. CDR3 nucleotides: TGCGCCAGCAGTGAGTCACTCGGATTGAAAGCTTTCTTT. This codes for CASSESLGLKAFF.

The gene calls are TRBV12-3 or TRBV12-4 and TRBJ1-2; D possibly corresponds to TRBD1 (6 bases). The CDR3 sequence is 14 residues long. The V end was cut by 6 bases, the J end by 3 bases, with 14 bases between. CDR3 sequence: CASSPRGAYYGYTF. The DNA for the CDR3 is TGTGCCAGCAGCCCACGGGGGGCATACTATGGCTACACCTTC.

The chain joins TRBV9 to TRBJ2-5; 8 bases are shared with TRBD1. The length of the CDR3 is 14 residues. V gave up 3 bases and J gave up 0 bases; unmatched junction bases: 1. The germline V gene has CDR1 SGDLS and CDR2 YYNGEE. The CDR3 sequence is CASSEQGDQETQYF. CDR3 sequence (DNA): TGTGCCAGCAGCGAACAGGGGGACCAAGAGACCCAGTACTTC. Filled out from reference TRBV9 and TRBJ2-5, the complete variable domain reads DSGVTQTPKHLITATGQRVTLRCSPRSGDLSVYWYQQSLDQGLQFLIQYYNGEERAKGNILERFSAQQFPDLHSELNLSSLELGDSALYFCASSEQGDQETQYFGPGTRLLVL.

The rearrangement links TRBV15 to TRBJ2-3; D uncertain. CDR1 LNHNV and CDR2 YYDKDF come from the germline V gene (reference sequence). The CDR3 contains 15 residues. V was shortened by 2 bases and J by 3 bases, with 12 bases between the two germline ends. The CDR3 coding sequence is TGTGCCACCAGCAGACAGGACCTTCGGACAGATACGCAGTATTTT. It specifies CATSRQDLRTDTQYF.

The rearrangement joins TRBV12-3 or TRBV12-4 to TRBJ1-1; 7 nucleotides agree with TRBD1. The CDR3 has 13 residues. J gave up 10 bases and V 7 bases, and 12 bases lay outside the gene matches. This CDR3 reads CASTLRWDSGAFF. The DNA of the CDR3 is TGTGCCAGCACCTTAAGATGGGACAGCGGAGCTTTCTTT.

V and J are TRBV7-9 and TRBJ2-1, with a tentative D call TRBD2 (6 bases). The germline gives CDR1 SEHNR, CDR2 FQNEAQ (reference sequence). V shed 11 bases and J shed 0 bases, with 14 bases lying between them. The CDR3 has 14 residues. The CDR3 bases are TGTGCCGGGGATAGCGGAGTCTCCTACAATGAGCAGTTCTTC. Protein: CAGDSGVSYNEQFF.

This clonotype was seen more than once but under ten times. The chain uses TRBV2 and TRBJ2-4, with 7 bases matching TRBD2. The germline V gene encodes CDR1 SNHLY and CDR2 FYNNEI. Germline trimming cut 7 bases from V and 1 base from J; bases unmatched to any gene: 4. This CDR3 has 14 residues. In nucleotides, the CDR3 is TGTGCCAGCACAGACGGGAGGGCCAAAAACATTCAGTACTTC. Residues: CASTDGRAKNIQYF.

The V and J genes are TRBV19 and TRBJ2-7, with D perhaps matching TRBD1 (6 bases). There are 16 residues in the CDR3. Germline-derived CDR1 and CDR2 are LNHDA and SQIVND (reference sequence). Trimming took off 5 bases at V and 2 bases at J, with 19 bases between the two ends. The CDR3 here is CASSPPPGASAYEQYF. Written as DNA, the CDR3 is TGTGCCAGTAGTCCTCCCCCAGGGGCTTCGGCCTACGAGCAGTACTTC. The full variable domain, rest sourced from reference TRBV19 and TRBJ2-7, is DGGITQSPKYLFRKEGQNVTLSCEQNLNHDAMYWYRQDPGQGLRLIYYSQIVNDFQKGDIAEGYSVSREKKESFPLTVTSAQKNPTAFYLCASSPPPGASAYEQYFGPGTRLTVT.

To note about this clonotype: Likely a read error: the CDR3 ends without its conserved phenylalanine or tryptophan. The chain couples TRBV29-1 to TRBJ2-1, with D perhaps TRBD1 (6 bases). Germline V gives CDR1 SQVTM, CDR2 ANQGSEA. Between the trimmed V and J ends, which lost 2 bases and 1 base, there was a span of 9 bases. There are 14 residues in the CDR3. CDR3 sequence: CSVERGSSYNEQFC. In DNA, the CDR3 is TGCAGCGTTGAAAGGGGGAGTTCCTACAATGAGCAGTTCTGC.

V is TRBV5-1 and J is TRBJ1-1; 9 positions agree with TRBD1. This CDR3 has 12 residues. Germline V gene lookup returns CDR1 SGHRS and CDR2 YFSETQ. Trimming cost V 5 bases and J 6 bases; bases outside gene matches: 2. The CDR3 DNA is TGCGCCAGCAGTACAGGGGGCCCTGAAGCTTTCTTT. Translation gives CASSTGGPEAFF.

This CDR3 is CASSLGAGDTDTQYF. The DNA of the CDR3 is TGTGCCAGCAGTTTAGGAGCGGGAGACACAGATACGCAGTATTTT. This rearrangement joins TRBV28 to TRBJ2-3, with 8 nucleotides matching TRBD2. This CDR3 is 15 amino acids long. The V gene's germline CDR1 is MDHEN and CDR2 SYDVKM. The trim removed 2 bases at V and 2 bases at J, leaving 3 bases unmatched.

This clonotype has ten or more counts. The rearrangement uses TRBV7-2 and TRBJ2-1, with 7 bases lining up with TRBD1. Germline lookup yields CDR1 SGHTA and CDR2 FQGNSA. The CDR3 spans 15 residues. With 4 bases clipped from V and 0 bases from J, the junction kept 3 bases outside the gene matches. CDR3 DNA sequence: TGTGCCAGCAGCTCGGACAGGAGCTCCTACAATGAGCAGTTCTTC. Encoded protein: CASSSDRSSYNEQFF.

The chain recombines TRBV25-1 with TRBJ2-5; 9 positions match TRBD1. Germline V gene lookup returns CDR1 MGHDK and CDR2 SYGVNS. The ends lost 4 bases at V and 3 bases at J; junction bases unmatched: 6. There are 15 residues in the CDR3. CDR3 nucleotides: TGTGCCAGCAGTGGGGACAGGGCCAGCAAAGAGACCCAGTACTTC. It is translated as CASSGDRASKETQYF.

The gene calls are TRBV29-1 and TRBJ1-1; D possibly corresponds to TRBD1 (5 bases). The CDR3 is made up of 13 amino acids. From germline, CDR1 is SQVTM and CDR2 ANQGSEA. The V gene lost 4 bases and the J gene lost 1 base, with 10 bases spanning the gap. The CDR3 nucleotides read TGCAGCGTTGGAGGGGCTAGGAACACTGAAGCTTTCTTT. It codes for CSVGGARNTEAFF.

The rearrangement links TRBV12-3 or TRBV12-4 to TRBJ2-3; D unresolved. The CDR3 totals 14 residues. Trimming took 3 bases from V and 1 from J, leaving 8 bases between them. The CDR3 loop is CASSFGRGTDTQYF. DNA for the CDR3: TGTGCCAGCAGTTTTGGAAGGGGCACAGATACGCAGTATTTT.